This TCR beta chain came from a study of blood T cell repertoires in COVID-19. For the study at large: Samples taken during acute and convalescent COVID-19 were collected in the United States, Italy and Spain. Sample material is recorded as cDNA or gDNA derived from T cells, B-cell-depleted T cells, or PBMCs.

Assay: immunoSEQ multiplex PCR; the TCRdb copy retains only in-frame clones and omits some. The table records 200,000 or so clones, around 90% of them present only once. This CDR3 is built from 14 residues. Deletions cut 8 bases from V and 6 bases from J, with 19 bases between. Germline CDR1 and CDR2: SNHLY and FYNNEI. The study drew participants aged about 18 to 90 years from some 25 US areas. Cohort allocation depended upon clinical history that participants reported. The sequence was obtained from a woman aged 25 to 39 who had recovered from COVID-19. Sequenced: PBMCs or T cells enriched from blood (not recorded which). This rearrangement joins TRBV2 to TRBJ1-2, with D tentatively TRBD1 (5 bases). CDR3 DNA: TGTGCCAGCGCTGAGGCCCCAGGGCGTCATGGCTACACCTTC. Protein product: CASAEAPGRHGYTF.